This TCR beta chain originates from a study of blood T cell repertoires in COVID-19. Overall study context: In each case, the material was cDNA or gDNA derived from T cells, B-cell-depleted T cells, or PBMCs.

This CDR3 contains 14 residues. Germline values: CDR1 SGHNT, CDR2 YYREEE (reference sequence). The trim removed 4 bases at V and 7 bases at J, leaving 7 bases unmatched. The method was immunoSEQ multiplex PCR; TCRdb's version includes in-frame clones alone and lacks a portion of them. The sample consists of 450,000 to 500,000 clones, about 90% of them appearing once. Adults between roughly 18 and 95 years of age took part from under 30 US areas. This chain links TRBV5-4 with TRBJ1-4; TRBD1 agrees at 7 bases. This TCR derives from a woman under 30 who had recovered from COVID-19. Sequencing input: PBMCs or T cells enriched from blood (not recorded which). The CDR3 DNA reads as TGTGCCAGCAGCAAACCAGGGGGTGGTGAAAAACTGTTTTTT. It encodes CASSKPGGGEKLFF.